Following are 27 T cell receptor beta chains from one sample sequenced in a study of blood T cell repertoires in COVID-19. Produced via immunoSEQ multiplex PCR; TCRdb's table is partial and in-frame only. Among 55,000 to 70,000 clones listed, about 87% were seen once. Sequenced input: peripheral blood. The receptors here all came from a man aged 70-80 years with acute or convalescent COVID-19.

The chain is built from TRBV2 and TRBJ1-1, with 10 bases aligning to TRBD1. J gave up 4 bases and V 5 bases, and 10 bases lay outside the gene matches. The CDR3 spans 16 residues. CDR1 and CDR2 (germline): SNHLY, FYNNEI. Here the CDR3 reads CASSPQTGGLSTEAFF. The CDR3, as DNA: TGTGCCAGCAGTCCACAGACAGGGGGCTTAAGCACTGAAGCTTTCTTT.

This rearrangement joins TRBV5-4 to TRBJ2-5; D might be TRBD2 (6 bases). The V end lost 2 bases, the J end lost 5 bases, and 16 bases lay between the germline ends. Per the germline V gene, CDR1 is SGHNT and CDR2 is YYREEE (reference sequence). The CDR3 is made up of 15 amino acids. This CDR3 is CASSFPPTGDETQYF. The DNA for the CDR3 is TGTGCCAGCAGCTTTCCGCCCACGGGGGACGAGACCCAGTACTTC.

This sequence joins TRBV9 and TRBJ2-1; the D is unclear. The V gene's germline CDR1 is SGDLS and CDR2 YYNGEE. The CDR3 extends over 17 amino acids. Trimming left V 0 bases short and J 0 bases short, with 13 bases between. The CDR3 is CASSVGSLRPSYNEQFF. CDR3 coding DNA: TGTGCCAGCAGCGTAGGTAGCCTACGACCCTCCTACAATGAGCAGTTCTTC.

This chain connects TRBV5-4 to TRBJ1-2, with D hard to call. The germline gives CDR1 SGHNT, CDR2 YYREEE (reference sequence). The ends were cut back, 10 bases at V and 4 bases at J, with 20 bases in the middle. The CDR3 totals 14 residues. DNA of the CDR3: TGTGCCTCCACCAATAAGTCAGGATTCTATGGCTACACCTTC. It translates to CASTNKSGFYGYTF.

The J gene is TRBJ1-4, the V gene TRBV7-9; 7 bases match TRBD1. CDR3 length: 14 amino acids. CDR1 SEHNR and CDR2 FQNEAQ come from the germline V gene (reference sequence). V trimming: 5 bases; J trimming: 8 bases; junction bases outside the gene matches: 8. As DNA, the CDR3 is TGTGCCAGCAGCATTGACAGGGTTAAAGAAAAACTGTTTTTT. It encodes CASSIDRVKEKLFF.

With respect to this clone: The junction shows a germline mismatch at one end, possibly a read error. V gene TRBV6-5 combines with J gene TRBJ1-3; D ambiguous. The CDR3 extends over 16 amino acids. Germline loops: CDR1 MNHEY, CDR2 SVGAGI. The CDR3 region has the DNA TGTACCAGCAGTTACGACGTGGGCGTCTCTGGAAACACCATATATTTT. Amino acid sequence: CTSSYDVGVSGNTIYF.

This chain uses TRBV28 with TRBJ1-1; D is uncertain. Germline V gene lookup returns CDR1 MDHEN and CDR2 SYDVKM. The CDR3 has 16 residues. V was pared by 7 bases and J by 0 bases, with 18 bases between. CDR3 region: CASTAAGGNLNTEAFF. CDR3 bases: TGTGCCAGCACGGCCGCAGGAGGGAACCTGAACACTGAAGCTTTCTTT.

This clone has only one observation. CDR3 DNA sequence: TGCGCCAGCACGACAGGGGACATGAACACTGAAGCTTTCTTT. Amino acid sequence: CASTTGDMNTEAFF. The chain uses TRBV5-1 and TRBJ1-1, with 8 bases that match TRBD1. Germline V CDR1 and CDR2: SGHRS, YFSETQ. The J segment lost 0 bases and the V segment lost 6 bases, leaving 4 bases of the junction unmatched. The CDR3 runs to 14 residues.

The chain has TRBV5-1 and TRBJ2-1, with D perhaps matching TRBD2 (7 bases). Germline CDR1 and CDR2: SGHRS and YFSETQ. CDR3 length equals 15 residues. V lost 4 bases and J lost 4, with 15 bases in between. This CDR3 reads CASSPGGQEYNEQFF. The CDR3 nucleotides are TGCGCCAGCAGCCCGGGGGGCCAGGAATACAATGAGCAGTTCTTC.

This chain links TRBV27 with TRBJ1-2; TRBD1 matches at 11 bases. J lost 8 bases, V lost 5 bases, and 7 bases had no gene match. Germline CDR1 MNHEY, CDR2 SMNVEV (reference sequence). The CDR3 extends over 14 amino acids. The CDR3 coding sequence is TGTGCCAGCAGTAAAGGGACAGGGGGTAGAGGCTACACCTTC. This translates into CASSKGTGGRGYTF.

This clone was found once. The V call is TRBV30, the J call TRBJ2-3, with TRBD2 matching 8 bases. There are 15 residues in the CDR3. The J segment lost 4 bases and the V segment lost 8 bases, leaving 14 bases of the junction unmatched. CDR1 is GTSNPN, CDR2 SVGIG, per germline (reference sequence). CDR3 DNA: TGTGCCCGGGAGTTAGGGAGCGGGGGTCCAGATACGCAGTATTTT. It encodes CARELGSGGPDTQYF.

V and J are TRBV5-4 and TRBJ2-7; tentative D call: TRBD1 (7 bases). The CDR3 loop spans 16 amino acids. V dropped 0 bases and J dropped 3 bases, with 16 bases sitting between them. CDR1 and CDR2 (germline): SGHNT, YYREEE (reference sequence). The CDR3 DNA sequence: TGTGCCAGCAGCTTGGCCGCCGCAGGGGGGTACTACGAGCAGTACTTC. As protein: CASSLAAAGGYYEQYF.

This clone was seen only a few times. The chain combines TRBV15 with TRBJ2-7, with 8 bases aligning to TRBD2. The V segment lost 1 base and the J segment 3 bases; nucleotides outside the gene matches: 5. The CDR3 sequence is 15 residues long. Germline V gene sequence: CDR1 LNHNV, CDR2 YYDKDF (reference sequence). CDR3 DNA: TGTGCCACCAGCAGAGTCCCCGGGACTAGCTACGAGCAGTACTTC. Its protein product is CATSRVPGTSYEQYF.

The V gene is TRBV3-1 (or the pseudogene TRBV3-2), the J gene TRBJ1-4; a possible D gene is TRBD1 (6 bases). There are 16 residues in the CDR3. CDR1 and CDR2 (germline): LGHDT, YNNKEL (reference sequence). Trimming pared 1 base from V and 5 bases from J, leaving 14 bases between. The DNA of the CDR3 is TGTGCCAGCAGCCAAGGTGGGGGGGCTTCAAATGAAAAACTGTTTTTT. Translating it yields CASSQGGGASNEKLFF.

This rearrangement joins TRBV10-3 to TRBJ1-5; no clear D. V was shortened by 7 bases and J by 0 bases, with 10 bases between the two germline ends. Germline CDR1 ENHRY, CDR2 SYGVKD. The CDR3 is made up of 14 amino acids. The DNA for the CDR3 is TGTGCCATCAAGGCGACTGATAGCAATCAGCCCCAGCATTTT. Amino acids: CAIKATDSNQPQHF.

CDR3 region: CASSPRADYEQFF. CDR3 bases: TGTGCCAGCAGTCCCCGAGCGGATTATGAGCAGTTCTTC. The chain links TRBV6-5 to TRBJ2-1; maybe TRBD2 (5 bases). Germline CDR1 is MNHEY and CDR2 is SVGAGI. The V and J ends lost 5 bases and 8 bases respectively, with 13 bases between them. There are 13 residues in the CDR3.

This sequence joins TRBV15 and TRBJ1-1; a weak D match, TRBD1 (5 bases). Looked up from germline, CDR1 is LNHNV and CDR2 is YYDKDF (reference sequence). V lost 4 bases and J 0 bases, leaving 15 bases between the germline ends. The CDR3 spans 16 residues. CDR3 coding DNA: TGTGCCACCAGCAACCCGGCGCGGGGGATGAACACTGAAGCTTTCTTT. This encodes CATSNPARGMNTEAFF.

The chain carries TRBV10-3 and TRBJ2-7; 8 bases fit TRBD1. CDR1 is ENHRY and CDR2 is SYGVKD in the germline V gene. This CDR3 has 12 residues. The ends lost 10 bases at V and 6 bases at J; junction bases unmatched: 8. CDR3 sequence: CATEGTGSEQYF. The CDR3 DNA reads TGTGCCACCGAAGGGACAGGCTCCGAGCAGTACTTC.

The rearrangement links TRBV7-8 to TRBJ2-1; TRBD2 matches 12 bases. The CDR3 has 16 residues. V lost 5 bases, J lost 9 bases, and 11 bases stayed unmatched. CDR1 is SGHVS and CDR2 is FQNEAQ in the germline V gene. CDR3 bases: TGTGCCAGCAGCGAGAGGACTAGCGGGACCTCCCCTGAGCAGTTCTTC. Protein product: CASSERTSGTSPEQFF.

The chain couples TRBV11-2 to TRBJ2-7; D gene ambiguous. Trimming cost V 0 bases and J 2 bases, with 8 bases left between them. The CDR3 has 14 residues. From germline, CDR1 is SGHAT and CDR2 FQNNGV. The CDR3 loop is CASSLDQVTYEQYF. DNA for the CDR3: TGTGCCAGCAGCTTAGATCAGGTAACCTACGAGCAGTACTTC.

The gene calls are TRBV12-3 or TRBV12-4 and TRBJ1-2, with no clear D. V was shortened by 3 bases and J by 2 bases, with 7 bases between the two germline ends. The length of the CDR3 is 13 residues. In nucleotides, the CDR3 is TGTGCCAGCAGTTTCGGGGAAAACTATGGCTACACCTTC. Translation: CASSFGENYGYTF.

This clone was found a few times. CDR3 amino acids: CASSNGQSYEQYF. The DNA for the CDR3 is TGTGCCAGTAGTAACGGACAGAGCTACGAGCAGTACTTC. This chain connects TRBV19 to TRBJ2-7; D might be TRBD1 (6 bases). Trimming cost V 4 bases and J 3 bases, with 10 bases left between them. Germline assignment: CDR1 LNHDA and CDR2 SQIVND (reference sequence). The CDR3 has 13 residues.

This chain joins TRBV6-5 and TRBJ2-7; a possible D gene is TRBD2 (5 bases). The CDR3 is 14 residues long. V lost 8 bases to trimming and J lost 8 bases, with 22 bases between them. CDR1 and CDR2 (germline): MNHEY, SVGAGI. DNA of the CDR3: TGTGCCAGCTTCAAAGGCCCCGGACTTGGCAAGCAGTACTTC. It yields the protein CASFKGPGLGKQYF.

This chain connects TRBV27 to TRBJ2-3; 8 nucleotides line up with TRBD2. Unmatched junction bases numbered 20, after V lost 7 bases and J lost 2 bases. CDR3 length: 19 amino acids. In germline, CDR1 is MNHEY, CDR2 SMNVEV (reference sequence). The CDR3 nucleotides read TGTGCCAGCACACAACAGTGGGGACATAGCGGGGTGAACACAGATACGCAGTATTTT. Translating gives CASTQQWGHSGVNTDTQYF.

This CDR3 reads CASSSFPGELFF. Here the CDR3 DNA reads TGTGCCAGCAGTTCTTTCCCCGGGGAGCTGTTTTTT. The J gene is TRBJ2-2, the V gene TRBV6-5; D gene uncertain. This CDR3 region has 12 residues. Trimming left V 4 bases short and J 6 bases short, with 6 bases between. Germline V gene sequence: CDR1 MNHEY, CDR2 SVGAGI.

The V and J genes are TRBV30 and TRBJ2-2; maybe TRBD2 (5 bases). The length of the CDR3 is 15 residues. Trimming pared 2 bases from V and 1 base from J, leaving 11 bases between. The germline gives CDR1 GTSNPN, CDR2 SVGIG (reference sequence). The CDR3 coding sequence is TGTGCCTGGAGTTCGGGGTTTCAGAACACCGGGGAGCTGTTTTTT. It encodes CAWSSGFQNTGELFF.

As DNA, the CDR3 is TGCGCCAGCAGCCAAGATCCCGGACAGTATGGCTACACCTTC. Translating it yields CASSQDPGQYGYTF. The chain employs TRBV4-1 and TRBJ1-2; D is perhaps TRBD1 (6 bases). V was cut by 0 bases and J by 5 bases, with 10 bases left in between. CDR1 and CDR2 (germline): MGHRA, YSYEKL. The CDR3 runs 14 residues.